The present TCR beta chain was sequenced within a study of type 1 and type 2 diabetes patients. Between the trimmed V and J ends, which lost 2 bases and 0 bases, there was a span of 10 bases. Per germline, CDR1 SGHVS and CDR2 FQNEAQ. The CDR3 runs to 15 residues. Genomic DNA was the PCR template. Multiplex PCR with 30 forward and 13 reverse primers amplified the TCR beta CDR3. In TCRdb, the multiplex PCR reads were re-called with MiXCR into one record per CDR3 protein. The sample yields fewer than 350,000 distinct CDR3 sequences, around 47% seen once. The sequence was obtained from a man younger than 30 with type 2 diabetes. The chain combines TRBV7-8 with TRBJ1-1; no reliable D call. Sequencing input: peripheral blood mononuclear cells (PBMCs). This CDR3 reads CASSLWVPMNTEAFF. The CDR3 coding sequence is TGTGCCAGCAGCTTATGGGTGCCCATGAACACTGAAGCTTTCTTT. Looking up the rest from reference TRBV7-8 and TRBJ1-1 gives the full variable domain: GAGVSQSPRYKVAKRGQDVALRCDPISGHVSLFWYQQALGQGPEFLTYFQNEAQLDKSGLPSDRFFAERPEGSVSTLKIQRTQQEDSAVYLCASSLWVPMNTEAFFGQGTRLTVV.